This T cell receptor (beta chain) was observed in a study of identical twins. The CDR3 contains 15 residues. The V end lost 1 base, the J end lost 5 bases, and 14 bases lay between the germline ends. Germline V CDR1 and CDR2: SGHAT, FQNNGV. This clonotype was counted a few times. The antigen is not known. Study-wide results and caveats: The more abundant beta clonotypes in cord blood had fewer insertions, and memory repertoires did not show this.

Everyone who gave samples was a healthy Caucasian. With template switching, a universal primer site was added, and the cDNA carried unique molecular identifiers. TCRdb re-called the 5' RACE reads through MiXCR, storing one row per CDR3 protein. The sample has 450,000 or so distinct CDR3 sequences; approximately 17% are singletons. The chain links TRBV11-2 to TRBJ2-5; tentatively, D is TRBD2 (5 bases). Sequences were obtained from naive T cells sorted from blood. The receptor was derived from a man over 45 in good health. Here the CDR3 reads CASSLASPLGETQYF. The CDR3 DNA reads TGTGCCAGCAGCTTAGCTAGCCCCCTCGGGGAGACCCAGTACTTC.